The 19 T cell receptor beta chains in this list originate from one sample, sequenced in a study of cytomegalovirus exposure and HLA in healthy donors. The PCR had 60 Vbeta and 13 Jbeta primers. Sequenced by immunoSEQ multiplex PCR; TCRdb stores in-frame clones only, minus some. The sample has about 96,000 clones, roughly 74% seen once. The sequenced sample was PBMCs. These TCRs come from a woman in her seventies in good health and CMV-seropositive.

The rearrangement links TRBV28 to TRBJ2-5; D possibly corresponds to TRBD1 (6 bases). CDR1 is MDHEN, CDR2 SYDVKM, per germline. V was shortened by 3 bases and J by 4 bases, with 21 bases between the two germline ends. This CDR3 spans 17 amino acids. CDR3 DNA sequence: TGTGCCAGCAGTTTCGCACAGGGTCTATGGGGCCTAGAGACCCAGTACTTC. As protein: CASSFAQGLWGLETQYF. Variable domain in full (rest from reference TRBV28 and TRBJ2-5): DVKVTQSSRYLVKRTGEKVFLECVQDMDHENMFWYRQDPGLGLRLIYFSYDVKMKEKGDIPEGYSVSREKKERFSLILESASTNQTSMYLCASSFAQGLWGLETQYFGPGTRLLVL.

V and J are TRBV19 and TRBJ2-5; 13 bases fit TRBD2. The germline CDR1 and CDR2 sequences are LNHDA and SQIVND (reference sequence). The CDR3 sequence is 15 residues long. V was pared by 5 bases and J by 5 bases, with 5 bases of the junction left unmatched. The chain's CDR3 is CASSLGTSGAETQYF. DNA of the CDR3: TGTGCCAGTAGTTTGGGGACTAGCGGGGCGGAGACCCAGTACTTC.

This sequence joins TRBV30 and TRBJ1-1, with 7 bases lining up with TRBD1. CDR1 is GTSNPN and CDR2 is SVGIG in the germline V gene (reference sequence). The CDR3 has 11 amino acids. The CDR3 region is CARGLNTEAFF. In DNA, the CDR3 is TGTGCTAGGGGGCTGAACACTGAAGCTTTCTTT.

This chain connects TRBV2 to TRBJ1-2; tentatively, D is TRBD1 (6 bases). Germline V CDR1 and CDR2: SNHLY, FYNNEI. This CDR3 has 14 residues. Trimming pared 10 bases from V and 2 bases from J, leaving 17 bases between. The CDR3 loop is CAIPSTGRNYGYTF. The CDR3, as DNA: TGTGCCATACCCTCCACAGGGAGAAACTATGGCTACACCTTC.

There are a few counts of this clone. The chain couples TRBV11-2 to TRBJ1-2; the D is unclear. Germline-derived CDR1 and CDR2 are SGHAT and FQNNGV. V lost 4 bases and J lost 2, with 14 bases in between. The CDR3 extends over 15 amino acids. CDR3 amino acids: CASSSPRQPNYGYTF. CDR3 sequence (DNA): TGTGCCAGCAGCTCGCCGAGGCAGCCCAACTATGGCTACACCTTC.

This clone was observed once. The chain recombines TRBV5-1 with TRBJ2-7; TRBD1 agrees at 7 bases. Trimming at V came to 0 bases and at J to 4 bases, leaving 1 base not matched to a gene. The CDR3 has 13 residues. From germline, CDR1 is SGHRS and CDR2 YFSETQ. CDR3 region: CASSLDRGYEQYF. The CDR3, as DNA: TGCGCCAGCAGCTTGGACAGGGGTTACGAGCAGTACTTC.

This clone was recorded a few times. Other DNA sequences in this specimen translate into the identical CDR3. The CDR3 region has the DNA TGTGCCAGTAGGGACAGGGGTTCCTACACAGATACGCAGTATTTT. It encodes CASRDRGSYTDTQYF. The chain recombines TRBV19 with TRBJ2-3, with 9 bases lining up with TRBD1. The CDR3 runs 15 residues. Germline CDR1 reads LNHDA; CDR2 reads SQIVND (reference sequence). V dropped 6 bases and J dropped 2; count of bases not matched to a gene: 6.

This chain connects TRBV4-3 to TRBJ2-6; TRBD2 aligns across 8 bases. The CDR3 loop spans 20 amino acids. J gave up 0 bases and V 0 bases, and 10 bases lay outside the gene matches. The germline V gene encodes CDR1 LGHNA and CDR2 YSLEER. CDR3: CASSQDPGGAGVSGANVLTF. The CDR3 bases are TGCGCCAGCAGCCAAGATCCCGGGGGGGCCGGAGTCTCTGGGGCCAACGTCCTGACTTTC.

This clone was observed a few times. This chain uses TRBV9 with TRBJ2-7; 8 positions match TRBD1. CDR1 is SGDLS, CDR2 YYNGEE, per germline. The length of the CDR3 is 17 residues. V lost 0 bases and J lost 2; bases outside the gene matches: 10. For the CDR3, the DNA is TGTGCCAGCAGCGTAGGCGCGTGGGGACAGGAGCCCTACGAGCAGTACTTC. Amino acid sequence: CASSVGAWGQEPYEQYF.

V gene TRBV27 combines with J gene TRBJ2-1; no clear D. Germline assignment: CDR1 MNHEY and CDR2 SMNVEV (reference sequence). The CDR3 is 13 residues long. Trimming left V 3 bases short and J 6 bases short, with 9 bases between. CDR3 in amino acids: CASSFARFNEQFF. The CDR3 nucleotides are TGTGCCAGCAGTTTTGCCAGATTCAATGAGCAGTTCTTC.

The rearrangement joins TRBV11-2 to TRBJ2-1, with TRBD2 matching over 7 bases. Trimming at V came to 11 bases and at J to 14 bases, leaving 21 bases not matched to a gene. Germline V gene sequence: CDR1 SGHAT, CDR2 FQNNGV. This CDR3 has 14 amino acids. The CDR3 sequence is CASRSREEEVGEFF. The DNA for the CDR3 is TGTGCCTCTAGGTCCCGGGAGGAAGAGGTGGGAGAGTTCTTC. Filled out from reference TRBV11-2 and TRBJ2-1, the complete variable domain reads EAGVAQSPRYKIIEKRQSVAFWCNPISGHATLYWYQQILGQGPKLLIQFQNNGVVDDSQLPKDRFSAERLKGVDSTLKIQPAKLEDSAVYLCASRSREEEVGEFFGPGTRLTVL.

The J gene is TRBJ2-5, the V gene TRBV25-1; the D gene is possibly TRBD2 (6 bases). The V end was cut by 5 bases, the J end by 1 base, with 11 bases between. The germline V gene has CDR1 MGHDK and CDR2 SYGVNS. The CDR3 is 14 residues long. CDR3 sequence: CASSPQGGQETQYF. CDR3 nucleotides: TGTGCCAGCAGTCCGCAGGGAGGCCAAGAGACCCAGTACTTC.

The chain couples TRBV29-1 to TRBJ1-5; tentative D call: TRBD1 (6 bases). The CDR3 runs to 14 residues. Looked up from germline, CDR1 is SQVTM and CDR2 is ANQGSEA. Trimming stripped 1 base from V and 4 bases from J, with 11 bases between. The DNA of the CDR3 is TGCAGCGTTGAAGTAACAGGGAAAAATCAGCCCCAGCATTTT. It specifies CSVEVTGKNQPQHF.

The gene calls are TRBV6-5 and TRBJ2-7, with D hard to call. Germline V lookup: CDR1 MNHEY, CDR2 SVGAGI. CDR3 length: 14 amino acids. V was pared by 0 bases and J by 3 bases, with 9 bases between. In DNA, the CDR3 is TGTGCCAGCAGTTACTCGAGCACTGGCTACGAGCAGTACTTC. Translated: CASSYSSTGYEQYF.

By share, this clone counts as medium-sized. The chain is built from TRBV9 and TRBJ2-1; 10 bases agree with TRBD2. V dropped 2 bases and J dropped 3; count of bases not matched to a gene: 2. Germline-derived CDR1 and CDR2 are SGDLS and YYNGEE. The CDR3 consists of 15 residues. The CDR3 region is CASSVGTSVYNEQFF. The CDR3 DNA is TGTGCCAGCAGCGTGGGGACTAGCGTCTACAATGAGCAGTTCTTC.

V is TRBV2 and J is TRBJ2-7; TRBD2 matches at 11 bases. In germline, CDR1 is SNHLY, CDR2 FYNNEI. The CDR3 is 13 amino acids. The junction had 2 bases not matched to a gene; V was cut back by 6 bases and J by 4 bases. The DNA for the CDR3 is TGTGCCAGCAGAGTAGCGGGAGGGTACGAGCAGTACTTC. Translating gives CASRVAGGYEQYF.

CDR3 amino acids: CASSHREGPYEQYF. The DNA of the CDR3 is TGTGCCAGCAGTCACCGGGAGGGGCCCTACGAGCAGTACTTC. V usage is TRBV6-1 and J usage is TRBJ2-7; TRBD2 matches at 8 bases. CDR1 and CDR2 from the germline V gene are MNHNS and SASEGT. V lost 5 bases and J lost 2; bases outside the gene matches: 5. The CDR3 is 14 amino acids.

This clone was observed a few times. The gene calls are TRBV6-6 and TRBJ1-4; 11 bases fit TRBD1. Germline CDR1 reads MNHNY; CDR2 reads SVGAGI (reference sequence). The trim removed 6 bases at V and 8 bases at J, leaving 5 bases unmatched. CDR3 length equals 14 residues. As DNA, the CDR3 is TGTGCCAGCAGCGGACAGGGGGCCAGAGAAAAACTGTTTTTT. Translation gives CASSGQGAREKLFF.

The chain carries TRBV4-2 and TRBJ1-5; D is possibly TRBD1 (6 bases). The V and J ends lost 0 bases and 0 bases respectively, with 6 bases between them. Germline V lookup: CDR1 LGHNA, CDR2 YNFKEQ. This CDR3 has 15 amino acids. CDR3 region: CASSQEGASNQPQHF. DNA for the CDR3: TGTGCCAGCAGCCAAGAGGGGGCTAGCAATCAGCCCCAGCATTTT.